This T cell receptor (beta chain) came from a study of cytomegalovirus exposure and HLA in healthy donors. Across the whole study: Around 200 million T cells yielded approximately 100 million unique TCR beta sequences, as an earlier analysis found.

Both 60 Vbeta primers and 13 Jbeta primers went into the PCR. Using immunoSEQ multiplex PCR, the repertoire was profiled, and TCRdb retains in-frame clones only, with some absent. The sample holds some 200,000 clones, about four fifths seen once. Notes on the study in general: When analyzed later, a missense DCLRE1C variant was found to be linked to TCR beta V- and J-gene trimming.

Comments on this clone: Its antigen is currently unknown.

The CDR3 has 16 amino acids. The receptor comes from a boy younger than 10 in good health and CMV-seronegative. This chain joins TRBV12-1 and TRBJ2-2; the table names TRBD1, a call not compared with the DNA. TRBV12-1 represents a pseudogene. Sequencing input: PBMCs. CDR3 protein: CASSYYTGGRAGELFF. As DNA, the CDR3 is TGTGCCAGCAGCTATTACACAGGGGGCCGGGCCGGGGAGCTGTTTTTT.